The sequence of this T cell receptor beta chain was determined in a study of response to subunit inactivated influenza vaccine. Whole-study findings and limits: The study's authors posited that every seasonal influenza vaccination enlists few new T cells.

TCRdb independently ran MiXCR on the RT-PCR reads; one entry per CDR3 protein. This sample carries hundreds of thousands of distinct CDR3 sequences, approximately 15% of them seen once, and the ten largest clones take roughly 7.2%. On this clonotype itself: The antigen is unknown.

The J segment lost 2 bases and the V segment lost 6 bases, leaving 12 bases of the junction unmatched. The germline V gene encodes CDR1 MNHNS and CDR2 SASEGT. The CDR3 has 18 amino acids. Sample: PBMCs from blood, taken roughly 2 weeks before vaccination. The receptor comes from a man in his fifties or sixties who received an inactivated influenza vaccine. The rearrangement links TRBV6-1 to TRBJ2-7, with 14 bases that match TRBD2. CDR3 in amino acids: CASRKPNGLAGGTYEQYF. The CDR3 DNA reads TGTGCCAGCAGGAAACCCAATGGACTAGCGGGGGGAACCTACGAGCAGTACTTC.